The 25 T cell receptor beta chains given below trace back to one sample, sequenced in a study of blood T cell repertoires in COVID-19. Some clones are missing from TCRdb's copy, which holds only in-frame ones; the method was immunoSEQ multiplex PCR. The table lists about 11,000 clones, about three quarters of them singletons. The sequencing input was peripheral blood. Receptor source: a man aged 55 to 70 with COVID-19, enrolled during active disease.

The CDR3 loop is CASRYSSGGGGYTF. The CDR3 nucleotides are TGTGCCAGCAGATACTCATCAGGGGGAGGTGGCTACACCTTC. This chain uses TRBV28 with TRBJ1-2, with 7 bases aligning to TRBD1. This CDR3 has 14 residues. Trimming removed 6 bases from V and 7 bases from J; junction bases left unmatched: 11. CDR1 MDHEN and CDR2 SYDVKM come from the germline V gene.

The chain employs TRBV27 and TRBJ2-3; 8 bases are shared with TRBD1. This CDR3 is built from 16 residues. Losses at the gene ends were 5 bases for V and 6 bases for J; bases not matched to a gene: 13. CDR1 is MNHEY and CDR2 is SMNVEV in the germline V gene (reference sequence). The CDR3, as DNA: TGTGCCAGCAGTAGAACCGGGACAGGCTACTCGGATACGCAGTATTTT. Translating it yields CASSRTGTGYSDTQYF.

The chain employs TRBV24-1 and TRBJ1-1; TRBD1 aligns across 8 bases. Germline trimming cut 7 bases from V and 3 bases from J; bases unmatched to any gene: 0. This CDR3 comprises 12 residues. In germline, CDR1 is KGHDR, CDR2 SFDVKD. In nucleotides, the CDR3 is TGTGCCACCAGGGACAGGGACACTGAAGCTTTCTTT. Its protein product is CATRDRDTEAFF.

There are a few counts of this clone. The chain links TRBV7-2 to TRBJ2-5; D remains unclear. Trimming cost V 5 bases and J 4 bases, with 5 bases left between them. The V gene's germline CDR1 is SGHTA and CDR2 FQGNSA. CDR3 length: 11 residues. CDR3 in DNA: TGTGCCAGCAGCCCAGGAGAGACCCAGTACTTC. This translates into CASSPGETQYF.

This chain uses TRBV19 with TRBJ1-1, with D perhaps matching TRBD1 (5 bases). V lost 3 bases, J lost 5 bases, and 13 bases lay in between. The CDR3 extends over 14 amino acids. Per the germline V gene, CDR1 is LNHDA and CDR2 is SQIVND (reference sequence). The DNA for the CDR3 is TGTGCCAGTAGTATTCCCGGGGGATGGACTGAAGCTTTCTTT. Residues: CASSIPGGWTEAFF.

V usage is TRBV7-8 and J usage is TRBJ1-6, with 11 bases that match TRBD1. J gave up 5 bases and V 5 bases, and 8 bases lay outside the gene matches. Germline CDR1 is SGHVS and CDR2 is FQNEAQ. The CDR3 length is 17 residues. The CDR3 DNA reads as TGTGCCAGCAGCGTAGGGACAGGGGGACGTCATAATTCACCCCTCCACTTT. This codes for CASSVGTGGRHNSPLHF.

This chain joins TRBV6-5 and TRBJ1-5, with D hard to call. Trimming shortened V by 0 bases and J by 1 base, and 7 bases separated the two germline ends. This CDR3 spans 15 amino acids. CDR1 MNHEY and CDR2 SVGAGI come from the germline V gene. CDR3 loop: CASSYSTGSNQPQHF. CDR3 sequence (DNA): TGTGCCAGCAGTTACTCTACGGGGAGCAATCAGCCCCAGCATTTT.

V and J are TRBV7-8 and TRBJ2-1; D might be TRBD2 (5 bases). The CDR3 is 13 amino acids. Germline loops: CDR1 SGHVS, CDR2 FQNEAQ. The ends were cut back, 7 bases at V and 5 bases at J, with 12 bases in the middle. Here the CDR3 reads CASTLASHNEQFF. CDR3 nucleotide sequence: TGTGCCAGCACCTTGGCTAGCCACAATGAGCAGTTCTTC.

V is TRBV29-1 and J is TRBJ2-5; TRBD2 aligns across 11 bases. V lost 6 bases to trimming and J lost 2 bases; unmatched junction nucleotides: 8. The CDR3 runs to 15 residues. Germline V gene data show CDR1 as SQVTM and CDR2 as ANQGSEA. Here the CDR3 reads CSVDQGLAAQETQYF. CDR3 DNA: TGCAGCGTGGACCAGGGACTAGCGGCACAAGAGACCCAGTACTTC.

This clone occurred once. The chain uses TRBV6-1 and TRBJ1-6; 7 bases map to TRBD1. This CDR3 comprises 16 residues. Trimming removed 3 bases from V and 5 bases from J; junction bases left unmatched: 7. Germline V gene lookup returns CDR1 MNHNS and CDR2 SASEGT. The CDR3 DNA reads as TGTGCCAGCAGTGAGCAGGGGGTAATGGATAATTCACCCCTCCACTTT. Translating it yields CASSEQGVMDNSPLHF.

V and J are TRBV19 and TRBJ1-2; D gene ambiguous. This CDR3 is built from 12 residues. V was cut by 3 bases and J by 7 bases, with 9 bases left in between. From germline, CDR1 is LNHDA and CDR2 SQIVND (reference sequence). CDR3: CASSISPFGYTF. CDR3 sequence (DNA): TGTGCCAGTAGTATTTCTCCTTTTGGCTACACCTTC.

This CDR3 reads CASSLVSRETQYF. CDR3 DNA sequence: TGTGCCAGCAGCTTAGTGTCCCGAGAGACCCAGTACTTC. This rearrangement joins TRBV7-2 to TRBJ2-5; D not certain. Trimming cost V 1 base and J 4 bases, with 7 bases left between them. CDR1 and CDR2 (germline): SGHTA, FQGNSA. The CDR3 totals 13 residues.

DNA of the CDR3: TGTGCCATCAGTGAGTCTGTGCGGGGGGGAGATGAGCAGTTCTTC. Translation: CAISESVRGGDEQFF. The rearrangement joins TRBV10-3 to TRBJ2-1, with 9 bases matching TRBD2. Germline V CDR1 and CDR2: ENHRY, SYGVKD. This CDR3 is 15 amino acids long. V lost 0 bases and J lost 8; bases outside the gene matches: 5.

This sequence joins TRBV5-1 and TRBJ2-1, with D perhaps TRBD1 (7 bases). The CDR3 has 14 amino acids. Trimming took off 7 bases at V and 10 bases at J, with 21 bases between the two ends. The germline V gene has CDR1 SGHRS and CDR2 YFSETQ. The CDR3 protein is CASAGGGPLGEQFF. The CDR3 DNA follows: TGCGCCAGCGCAGGGGGAGGCCCTCTCGGGGAGCAGTTCTTC. The whole variable domain, remainder taken from reference TRBV5-1 and TRBJ2-1, is KAGVTQTPRYLIKTRGQQVTLSCSPISGHRSVSWYQQTPGQGLQFLFEYFSETQRNKGNFPGRFSGRQFSNSRSEMNVSTLELGDSALYLCASAGGGPLGEQFFGPGTRLTVL.

The chain uses TRBV7-2 and TRBJ1-2, with D tentatively TRBD1 (6 bases). V was clipped by 2 bases and J by 7 bases, with 14 bases between them. The CDR3 loop spans 14 amino acids. Germline lookup yields CDR1 SGHTA and CDR2 FQGNSA. This chain's CDR3 is CASSLNPQGSGYTF. CDR3 bases: TGTGCCAGCAGCTTAAATCCGCAGGGGAGTGGCTACACCTTC.

This clone has just a few counts. V is TRBV2 and J is TRBJ1-5, with D possibly being TRBD1 (5 bases). Trimming shortened V by 8 bases and J by 2 bases, and 13 bases separated the two germline ends. The length of the CDR3 is 14 residues. Germline V gives CDR1 SNHLY, CDR2 FYNNEI. CDR3 in amino acids: CASGRVFGNQPQHF. CDR3 nucleotides: TGTGCCAGCGGCAGGGTTTTTGGCAATCAGCCCCAGCATTTT.

The chain is built from TRBV6-6 and TRBJ1-5, with D perhaps TRBD1 (5 bases). The germline V gene encodes CDR1 MNHNY and CDR2 SVGAGI (reference sequence). V was clipped by 7 bases and J by 0 bases, with 7 bases between them. The CDR3 is 13 amino acids. CDR3 bases: TGTGCCAGCAAGACAGATAGCAATCAGCCCCAGCATTTT. Amino acid sequence: CASKTDSNQPQHF.

CDR3 DNA: TGCGCCAGCAGCTTGGGACTCTCCTACAATGAGCAGTTCTTC. It is translated as CASSLGLSYNEQFF. The chain uses TRBV5-1 and TRBJ2-1; D remains ambiguous. The CDR3 runs 14 residues. CDR1 and CDR2 from the germline V gene are SGHRS and YFSETQ. The V gene lost 0 bases and the J gene lost 0 bases, with 4 bases spanning the gap.

The V call is TRBV19, the J call TRBJ2-1, with 7 bases aligning to TRBD1. CDR3 length: 15 amino acids. The V and J ends lost 3 bases and 1 base, in that order; junction bases with no gene match: 3. Germline V CDR1 and CDR2: LNHDA, SQIVND (reference sequence). CDR3: CASSIRGQSYNEQFF. As DNA, the CDR3 is TGTGCCAGTAGTATTCGGGGACAGTCCTACAATGAGCAGTTCTTC.

This clone was observed once. This sequence joins TRBV7-9 and TRBJ1-1; 7 bases agree with TRBD1. Unmatched junction bases numbered 4, after V lost 2 bases and J lost 4 bases. The CDR3 sequence is 14 residues long. CDR1 is SEHNR and CDR2 is FQNEAQ in the germline V gene (reference sequence). The chain's CDR3 is CASSLSTGFTEAFF. CDR3 in DNA: TGTGCCAGCAGCTTATCGACAGGGTTCACTGAAGCTTTCTTT.

The chain joins TRBV18 to TRBJ2-1; TRBD2 matches 14 bases. Trimming removed 3 bases from V and 11 bases from J; junction bases left unmatched: 9. Germline assignment: CDR1 KGHSH and CDR2 LQKENI. This CDR3 is 16 amino acids long. The CDR3 nucleotides are TGTGCCAGCTCACCCGGACTAGCGGGGGGCCCCCTAAAGCAGTTCTTC. Translation: CASSPGLAGGPLKQFF. Filled out from reference TRBV18 and TRBJ2-1, the complete variable domain reads NAGVMQNPRHLVRRRGQEARLRCSPMKGHSHVYWYRQLPEEGLKFMVYLQKENIIDESGMPKERFSAEFPKEGPSILRIQQVVRGDSAAYFCASSPGLAGGPLKQFFGPGTRLTVL.

This clone was seen a handful of times. The J gene is TRBJ2-1, the V gene TRBV5-6; D is uncertain. V was clipped by 4 bases and J by 9 bases, with 14 bases between them. The germline V gene has CDR1 SGHDT and CDR2 YYEEEE. This CDR3 spans 13 amino acids. The chain's CDR3 is CASSLPSFSEQFF. In DNA form, the CDR3 reads TGTGCCAGCAGCCTACCATCTTTTTCTGAGCAGTTCTTC. Full variable domain (remainder filled in from reference TRBV5-6 and TRBJ2-1): DAGVTQSPTHLIKTRGQQVTLRCSPKSGHDTVSWYQQALGQGPQFIFQYYEEEERQRGNFPDRFSGHQFPNYSSELNVNALLLGDSALYLCASSLPSFSEQFFGPGTRLTVL.

The rearrangement joins TRBV18 to TRBJ2-2; TRBD1 matches 7 bases. There are 15 residues in the CDR3. Per germline, CDR1 KGHSH and CDR2 LQKENI. Trimming removed 6 bases from V and 4 bases from J; junction bases left unmatched: 8. Written as DNA, the CDR3 is TGTGCCAGCTCGCAGGGACAGACTTCCACCGGGGAGCTGTTTTTT. Protein sequence: CASSQGQTSTGELFF. The whole variable domain, remainder taken from reference TRBV18 and TRBJ2-2, is NAGVMQNPRHLVRRRGQEARLRCSPMKGHSHVYWYRQLPEEGLKFMVYLQKENIIDESGMPKERFSAEFPKEGPSILRIQQVVRGDSAAYFCASSQGQTSTGELFFGEGSRLTVL.

This sequence joins TRBV2 and TRBJ1-2; D remains ambiguous. From germline, CDR1 is SNHLY and CDR2 FYNNEI. V dropped 5 bases and J dropped 0 bases, with 16 bases sitting between them. This CDR3 has 16 amino acids. CDR3 sequence (DNA): TGTGCCAGCAGTTTCGGCTCCCCGAGGGCTAACTATGGCTACACCTTC. Translated: CASSFGSPRANYGYTF.

This clone has only a few counts. J is TRBJ2-3 and V is TRBV5-8, with 14 bases identical to TRBD2. Germline V gene data show CDR1 as SGHTS and CDR2 as YDEGEE. With V trimmed by 2 bases and J by 3 bases, 5 bases remained unmatched. CDR3 length: 17 residues. Written as DNA, the CDR3 is TGTGCCAGCAGCTTCGTGACTAGCGGGAGGGGAACAGATACGCAGTATTTT. It is translated as CASSFVTSGRGTDTQYF.